A single sample gave rise to the 29 T cell receptor beta chains below, sequenced in a study of cytomegalovirus exposure and HLA in healthy donors listed by TCRdb under 2017. Libraries came from the immunoSEQ multiplex PCR assay. The multiplex PCR relied on a mix of 60 forward primers for TCR Vbeta segments and 13 reverse primers for TCR Jbeta segments. The table was pulled from immuneACCESS by TCRdb, which kept in-frame rearrangements only. Such tables lose some clones; where checked, under half of the loss comes from unresolved V genes, and the rest has no known cause. The sample table contains 140,000 to 150,000 clones; only one count was recorded for 65% to 80% of them. Clones ranked in the top ten supply approximately 13% of the sample. The specimen sequenced was PBMCs. These receptors all come from a man aged 35-49 years in good health and CMV-seropositive.

The V call is TRBV7-2, the J call TRBJ2-1, with 8 bases identical to TRBD2. The V gene's germline CDR1 is SGHTA and CDR2 FQGNSA. The CDR3 totals 14 residues. V gave up 6 bases and J gave up 7 bases; unmatched junction bases: 8. CDR3 protein: CASSRSGRRNEQFF. In nucleotides, the CDR3 is TGTGCCAGCAGTCGCAGCGGGAGAAGGAATGAGCAGTTCTTC.

The chain employs TRBV11-2 and TRBJ2-1; D remains ambiguous. Germline V gene data show CDR1 as SGHAT and CDR2 as FQNNGV. The CDR3 sequence is 14 residues long. V was pared by 2 bases and J by 1 base, with 6 bases between. In DNA form, the CDR3 reads TGTGCCAGCAGCTTACTACGATCCTACAATGAGCAGTTCTTC. Protein: CASSLLRSYNEQFF.

V and J are TRBV6-1 and TRBJ2-2; tentative D call: TRBD2 (6 bases). This CDR3 is 14 amino acids long. Germline CDR1 and CDR2: MNHNS and SASEGT. The germline V and J ends were trimmed by 2 bases and 5 bases, with 9 bases remaining between them. CDR3 DNA sequence: TGTGCCAGCAGTGAATTCGGGGGTACCGGGGAGCTGTTTTTT. Protein: CASSEFGGTGELFF.

The chain joins TRBV10-3 to TRBJ1-2, with 7 bases matching TRBD1. Germline loops: CDR1 ENHRY, CDR2 SYGVKD. The V segment lost 6 bases and the J segment 3 bases; nucleotides outside the gene matches: 4. The CDR3 totals 13 residues. CDR3 nucleotide sequence: TGTGCCATCAGAGGGGGCCTCCACTATGGCTACACCTTC. As protein: CAIRGGLHYGYTF.

CDR3 protein: CASSLDRVAFF. The CDR3 DNA reads as TGCGCCAGCAGCTTGGACAGGGTCGCTTTCTTT. J is TRBJ1-1 and V is TRBV5-1; the D gene is possibly TRBD1 (6 bases). V shed 0 bases and J shed 11 bases, with 8 bases lying between them. In germline, CDR1 is SGHRS, CDR2 YFSETQ. The CDR3 totals 11 residues.

This rearrangement joins TRBV13 to TRBJ2-7; 7 positions agree with TRBD2. With 5 bases clipped from V and 1 base from J, the junction kept 11 bases outside the gene matches. Germline values: CDR1 PRHDT, CDR2 FYEKMQ (reference sequence). There are 16 residues in the CDR3. The CDR3 sequence is CASSHLSWGGSYEQYF. DNA for the CDR3: TGTGCCAGCAGCCACCTCAGTTGGGGAGGGTCCTACGAGCAGTACTTC.

This clone was seen only a few times. This rearrangement joins TRBV10-3 to TRBJ1-5; D possibly corresponds to TRBD1 (5 bases). The CDR3 runs to 15 residues. CDR1 is ENHRY and CDR2 is SYGVKD in the germline V gene. Deletions cut 8 bases from V and 4 bases from J, with 18 bases between. The CDR3 DNA reads as TGTGCCATCTCGCCGGCGGAGGGGTTAAATCAGCCCCAGCATTTT. This codes for CAISPAEGLNQPQHF.

V gene TRBV4-3 combines with J gene TRBJ2-3, with D possibly matching TRBD1 (6 bases). Trimming pared 0 bases from V and 8 bases from J, leaving 15 bases between. The CDR3 sequence is 15 residues long. Germline CDR1 is LGHNA and CDR2 is YSLEER. This chain's CDR3 is CASSQDWNGQSTQYF. Written as DNA, the CDR3 is TGCGCCAGCAGCCAAGATTGGAATGGACAGTCTACGCAGTATTTT.

This chain joins TRBV15 and TRBJ1-2, with D unclear. Trimming took 1 base from V and 4 from J, leaving 10 bases between them. Germline V lookup: CDR1 LNHNV, CDR2 YYDKDF (reference sequence). CDR3 length: 14 amino acids. CDR3 region: CATSRGEGSYGYTF. CDR3 in DNA: TGTGCCACCAGCAGAGGGGAGGGCTCCTATGGCTACACCTTC.

This sequence joins TRBV7-9 and TRBJ1-3, with D tentatively TRBD1 (5 bases). Germline V lookup: CDR1 SEHNR, CDR2 FQNEAQ (reference sequence). The CDR3 contains 16 residues. Trimming took off 5 bases at V and 2 bases at J, with 16 bases between the two ends. The DNA for the CDR3 is TGTGCCAGCAGCCCCCCGAACGGGGGGGCTGGAAACACCATATATTTT. This translates into CASSPPNGGAGNTIYF.

This chain joins TRBV10-2 and TRBJ2-2; 11 nucleotides match TRBD2. The CDR3 consists of 15 residues. Germline loops: CDR1 WSHSY, CDR2 SAAADI. J lost 2 bases, V lost 6 bases, and 2 bases had no gene match. CDR3 coding DNA: TGCGCCAGCAGGGGGACTAGCGGAAACACCGGGGAGCTGTTTTTT. It yields the protein CASRGTSGNTGELFF.

This chain links TRBV6-1 with TRBJ2-7, with 7 bases that match TRBD1. Unmatched junction bases numbered 11, after V lost 6 bases and J lost 3 bases. Germline CDR1 and CDR2: MNHNS and SASEGT. There are 15 residues in the CDR3. The CDR3 loop is CASSSDRPLHYEQYF. The CDR3 DNA reads TGTGCCAGCAGCTCGGACAGGCCGCTACACTACGAGCAGTACTTC.

The chain links TRBV7-8 to TRBJ2-3, with 8 bases lining up with TRBD2. The V gene's germline CDR1 is SGHVS and CDR2 FQNEAQ. The CDR3 runs 12 residues. V gave up 5 bases and J gave up 6 bases; unmatched junction bases: 1. The CDR3 bases are TGTGCCAGCAGCACGGGAGGGGATACGCAGTATTTT. It yields the protein CASSTGGDTQYF.

CDR3 amino acids: CASSPLGVRGQSTEAFF. The CDR3 DNA reads as TGCGCCAGCAGCCCATTGGGGGTCAGGGGGCAGAGCACTGAAGCTTTCTTT. The chain links TRBV5-1 to TRBJ1-1; 8 bases map to TRBD1. CDR3 length equals 17 residues. Trimming removed 4 bases from V and 4 bases from J; junction bases left unmatched: 15. The germline V gene has CDR1 SGHRS and CDR2 YFSETQ.

V usage is TRBV5-4 and J usage is TRBJ2-1; tentative D call: TRBD2 (6 bases). This CDR3 contains 12 residues. The V end was cut by 7 bases, the J end by 7 bases, with 12 bases between. CDR1 SGHNT and CDR2 YYREEE come from the germline V gene (reference sequence). CDR3 nucleotides: TGTGCCAGCGGGAGTGGGGGGAATGAGCAGTTCTTC. This sequence encodes CASGSGGNEQFF. The complete variable domain, with remaining parts taken from reference TRBV5-4 and TRBJ2-1, reads ETGVTQSPTHLIKTRGQQVTLRCSSQSGHNTVSWYQQALGQGPQFIFQYYREEENGRGNFPPRFSGLQFPNYSSELNVNALELDDSALYLCASGSGGNEQFFGPGTRLTVL.

This chain uses TRBV7-2 with TRBJ2-5; D is unclear. Germline CDR1 reads SGHTA; CDR2 reads FQGNSA. The V and J ends lost 3 bases and 7 bases respectively, with 15 bases between them. This CDR3 contains 14 residues. CDR3 nucleotide sequence: TGTGCCAGCAGCTTTCTAACGGCCGAGGTGACCCAGTACTTC. It yields the protein CASSFLTAEVTQYF.

The CDR3 nucleotides read TGTGCCAGCAGCGGGAAGGGTGGACATCAAATACCCAACTATGGCTACACCTTC. It is translated as CASSGKGGHQIPNYGYTF. This chain connects TRBV7-2 to TRBJ1-2; the D gene is possibly TRBD1 (5 bases). V was shortened by 5 bases and J by 2 bases, with 24 bases between the two germline ends. This CDR3 is 18 amino acids long. In germline, CDR1 is SGHTA, CDR2 FQGNSA.

This sequence joins TRBV2 and TRBJ2-7; TRBD2 aligns across 7 bases. V trimming: 8 bases; J trimming: 6 bases; junction bases outside the gene matches: 10. The CDR3 runs to 13 residues. Germline V CDR1 and CDR2: SNHLY, FYNNEI. The CDR3 DNA is TGTGCCAGCTTTTCGGGAGGTTTGATCGAGCAGTACTTC. It encodes CASFSGGLIEQYF.

V and J are TRBV10-1 and TRBJ1-2, with TRBD1 matching 8 bases. This CDR3 contains 13 residues. The V and J ends lost 4 bases and 8 bases, in that order; junction bases with no gene match: 6. Germline assignment: CDR1 WNHNN and CDR2 SYGVQD (reference sequence). The CDR3 DNA is TGCGCCAGCAGTGCGGACAGGGCTGGCGGCTACACCTTC. Protein sequence: CASSADRAGGYTF.

The chain has TRBV11-2 and TRBJ2-1, with 10 bases fitting TRBD1. The length of the CDR3 is 15 residues. Trimming removed 2 bases from V and 7 bases from J; junction bases left unmatched: 5. CDR1 and CDR2 (germline): SGHAT, FQNNGV. CDR3 amino acids: CASSLTDRGLNEQFF. The CDR3 DNA follows: TGTGCCAGCAGCTTAACCGACAGGGGGCTGAATGAGCAGTTCTTC.

J is TRBJ2-7 and V is TRBV5-4; possibly TRBD1 for D (5 bases). Germline CDR1 and CDR2: SGHNT and YYREEE (reference sequence). This CDR3 is built from 14 residues. The V end lost 0 bases, the J end lost 6 bases, and 13 bases lay between the germline ends. The CDR3 is CASSLEAGRSEQYF. In DNA form, the CDR3 reads TGTGCCAGCAGCTTGGAAGCAGGGCGGTCCGAGCAGTACTTC. The full variable domain, completed using reference TRBV5-4 and TRBJ2-7, is ETGVTQSPTHLIKTRGQQVTLRCSSQSGHNTVSWYQQALGQGPQFIFQYYREEENGRGNFPPRFSGLQFPNYSSELNVNALELDDSALYLCASSLEAGRSEQYFGPGTRLTVT.

V usage is TRBV6-5 and J usage is TRBJ1-4; D unresolved. Deletions cut 0 bases from V and 5 bases from J, with 7 bases between. From germline, CDR1 is MNHEY and CDR2 SVGAGI. The CDR3 has 14 amino acids. The CDR3 nucleotides read TGTGCCAGCAGTTACTCGCAACTAAATGAAAAACTGTTTTTT. Translating gives CASSYSQLNEKLFF.

The J gene is TRBJ2-5, the V gene TRBV30; D is undetermined. The DNA matches TRBJ2-7 better at its end, which makes the J call doubtful. The CDR3 is 14 amino acids. Germline-derived CDR1 and CDR2 are GTSNPN and SVGIG (reference sequence). CDR3 sequence (DNA): TGTGCCTGGAGTTTACAGCCCTACTCCTACGAGCAGTACTTC. Amino acid sequence: CAWSLQPYSYEQYF.

This chain connects TRBV7-8 to TRBJ2-1; possibly TRBD1 for D (5 bases). Looked up from germline, CDR1 is SGHVS and CDR2 is FQNEAQ. The CDR3 is 15 amino acids. The V end lost 1 base, the J end lost 1 base, and 8 bases lay between the germline ends. CDR3 bases: TGTGCCAGCAGCTTAGTCGCAGGGTCCTACAATGAGCAGTTCTTC. Translation: CASSLVAGSYNEQFF.

This clone appeared once. The rearrangement links TRBV5-1 to TRBJ2-1, with 12 bases matching TRBD2. Germline loops: CDR1 SGHRS, CDR2 YFSETQ. V lost 4 bases to trimming and J lost 0 bases; unmatched junction nucleotides: 5. The CDR3 length is 17 residues. CDR3 coding DNA: TGCGCCAGCAGCCTGGGACTAGCGGGCCTCTCCTACAATGAGCAGTTCTTC. Protein: CASSLGLAGLSYNEQFF.

The chain couples TRBV5-6 to TRBJ2-3; 7 positions agree with TRBD2. Germline trimming cut 0 bases from V and 1 base from J; bases unmatched to any gene: 2. CDR1 is SGHDT, CDR2 YYEEEE, per germline. This CDR3 has 15 residues. The CDR3 loop is CASSLALAGTDTQYF. CDR3 in DNA: TGTGCCAGCAGCTTGGCCCTAGCGGGCACAGATACGCAGTATTTT. Filled out from reference TRBV5-6 and TRBJ2-3, the complete variable domain reads DAGVTQSPTHLIKTRGQQVTLRCSPKSGHDTVSWYQQALGQGPQFIFQYYEEEERQRGNFPDRFSGHQFPNYSSELNVNALLLGDSALYLCASSLALAGTDTQYFGPGTRLTVL.

The genes are TRBV9 and TRBJ2-1, with 9 bases identical to TRBD1. J gave up 4 bases and V 4 bases, and 6 bases lay outside the gene matches. From germline, CDR1 is SGDLS and CDR2 YYNGEE. The CDR3 is made up of 15 amino acids. The CDR3 loop reads CASSPGQGYYNEQFF. CDR3 nucleotide sequence: TGTGCCAGCAGCCCGGGACAGGGATATTACAATGAGCAGTTCTTC.

This chain connects TRBV7-8 to TRBJ2-7; 8 bases are shared with TRBD2. This CDR3 has 14 residues. J lost 3 bases, V lost 7 bases, and 8 bases had no gene match. The germline CDR1 and CDR2 sequences are SGHVS and FQNEAQ. The CDR3 loop is CASTPLAAVYEQYF. The CDR3 DNA sequence: TGTGCCAGCACCCCACTAGCGGCGGTCTACGAGCAGTACTTC.

The V call is TRBV7-8, the J call TRBJ1-5, with TRBD1 matching 8 bases. Unmatched junction bases numbered 7, after V lost 5 bases and J lost 4 bases. The CDR3 loop spans 15 amino acids. Looked up from germline, CDR1 is SGHVS and CDR2 is FQNEAQ. The CDR3 region is CASSIAWTGNQPQHF. The CDR3 coding sequence is TGTGCCAGCAGCATCGCCTGGACAGGGAATCAGCCCCAGCATTTT.